The clone carrying this T cell receptor (beta chain) was seen more than once but under ten times. The data were taken from a study of cytotoxic CD8 clonotypes in ibrutinib-treated CLL. The germline gives CDR1 SGDLS, CDR2 YYNGEE. V was pared by 2 bases and J by 8 bases, with 13 bases between. CDR3 length: 13 residues. Profiling relied on immunoSEQ multiplex PCR, and the TCRdb table lists in-frame clones only, not all of them. The data hold fewer than 400,000 clones, with roughly 67% observed a single time. Source: PBMCs, taken after 36 months of ibrutinib treatment. The TCR sequence derives from a human donor with chronic lymphocytic leukemia. J is TRBJ1-2 and V is TRBV9; no reliable D call. The CDR3 loop reads CASSVSHMDGYTF. CDR3 nucleotide sequence: TGTGCCAGCAGCGTCAGCCACATGGACGGCTACACCTTC.